This T cell receptor (beta chain) came from a study of shared clonotypes between healthy human individuals. Study-level background: Per-donor plates numbered three CD4 naive, three CD4 memory, two CD8 naive and one CD8 memory.

Trimming left V 2 bases short and J 7 bases short, with 11 bases between. This CDR3 is 13 amino acids long. CDR1 is MNHEY and CDR2 is SMNVEV in the germline V gene (reference sequence). Comments on this clone: What it binds is not known.

CD4+ cells were split into CD45RA+ naive and CD45RA-negative memory subsets. General study points: In a few donors, around 5.5% of naive CD4 clonotypes appeared in common. Naive subsets usually exceeded memory subsets in estimated richness.

Repertoires were generated with immunoSEQ multiplex PCR, while TCRdb's copy carries only in-frame clones and drops some. The sample shows 650,000 to 800,000 clones, 55% to 80% of them seen only once. Sequencing was performed on memory CD4+ T cells sorted from blood. Subset of the sample: CD45RA-negative fraction. The source of this sequence is a woman aged 25 to 45 in good health. The rearrangement uses TRBV27 and TRBJ1-2, with TRBD1 as a possible D gene (6 bases). The CDR3 loop reads CASSLRGVSGYTF. The DNA for the CDR3 is TGTGCCAGCAGTTTAAGGGGGGTTTCTGGCTACACCTTC.